Sequencing of this T cell receptor beta chain was carried out in a study of early T cells in non-severe SARS-CoV-2 infection. Study-level information: With bulk RNA from unsorted whole blood as input, sequencing yielded unpaired chains. General study findings and limits: Private and CD4 specificities were missed by VDJdb matching, which favored anti-spike CD8 responses.

Researchers tagged individual cDNA molecules with unique molecular identifiers. TCRdb analysed the 5' RACE reads with MiXCR anew, one entry per CDR3 protein. The sample lists some 80,000 distinct CDR3 sequences, 8.5% to 12% occurring once. Remarks on this clonotype: What it binds is not known.

CDR1 and CDR2 (germline): DFQATT, SNEGSKA (reference sequence). The CDR3 consists of 12 residues. The V end lost 6 bases, the J end lost 8 bases, and 16 bases lay between the germline ends. This sample comprised whole blood, obtained at baseline. The sequence was obtained from an adult who was a healthcare worker with PCR-confirmed SARS-CoV-2 infection or an uninfected control (not recorded which). This chain joins TRBV20-1 and TRBJ1-1, with D hard to call. Written as DNA, the CDR3 is TGCAGTGCCGCCCAAACCCGGATAGAAGCTTTCTTT. This gives the protein CSAAQTRIEAFF.